This T cell receptor (beta chain) was found in a study of naive and memory T cell subsets. Two oligonucleotides, mixed equimolar, formed the beta constant-region primer covering TRBC1 and TRBC2. TCRdb reprocessed the UMI-ligation and nested PCR reads via MiXCR and lists one record per CDR3 protein. The data contain 130,000 to 150,000 distinct CDR3 sequences, approximately 17% of them seen just once; the ten biggest clones take up roughly 0.14%. V lost 3 bases and J 7 bases, leaving 13 bases between the germline ends. Per germline, CDR1 SGHAT and CDR2 FQDESV (reference sequence). This CDR3 has 13 amino acids.

This clonotype was obtained from a human donor in good health. The sequenced sample consisted of naive CD4+ T cells from blood. The chain combines TRBV11-1 with TRBJ2-7; D possibly corresponds to TRBD1 (5 bases). DNA for the CDR3: TGTGCCAGCAGCTTGGACCGGGCAGGGGAGCAGTACTTC. Protein: CASSLDRAGEQYF.